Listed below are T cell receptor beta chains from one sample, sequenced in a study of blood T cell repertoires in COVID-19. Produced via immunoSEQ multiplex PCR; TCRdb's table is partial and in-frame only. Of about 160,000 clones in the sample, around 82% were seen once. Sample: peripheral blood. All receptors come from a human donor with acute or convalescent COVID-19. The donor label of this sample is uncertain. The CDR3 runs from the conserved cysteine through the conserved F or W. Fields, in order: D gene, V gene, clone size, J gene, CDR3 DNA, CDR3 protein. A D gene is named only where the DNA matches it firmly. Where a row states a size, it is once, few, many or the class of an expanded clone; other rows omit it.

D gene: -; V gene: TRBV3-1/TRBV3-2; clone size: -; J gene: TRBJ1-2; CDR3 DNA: TGTGCCAGCAGCCCCGAAACCCAGGGGATGACGTATGGCTACACCTTC; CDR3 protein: CASSPETQGMTYGYTF
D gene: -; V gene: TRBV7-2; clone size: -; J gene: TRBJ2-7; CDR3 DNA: TGTGCCAGCAGCTTAGGAGCCTACGAGCAGTACTTC; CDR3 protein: CASSLGAYEQYF
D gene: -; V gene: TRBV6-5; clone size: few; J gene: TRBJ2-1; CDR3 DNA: TGTGCCAGCAGTTACTCACCAGGGGTAGACAATGAGCAGTTCTTC; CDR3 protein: CASSYSPGVDNEQFF
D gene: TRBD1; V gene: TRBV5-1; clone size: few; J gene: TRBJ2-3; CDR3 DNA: TGCGCCAGCACCTCCCCGAGGGACAGAGACACAGATACGCAGTATTTT; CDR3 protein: CASTSPRDRDTDTQYF
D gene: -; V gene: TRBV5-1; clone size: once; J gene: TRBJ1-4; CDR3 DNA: TGCGCCAGCAGCTTGGAACAGGGTAATGAAAAACTGTTTTTT; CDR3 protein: CASSLEQGNEKLFF
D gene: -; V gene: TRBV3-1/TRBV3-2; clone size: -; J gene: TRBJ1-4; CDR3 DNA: TGTGCCAGCAGCCGGGGGTTAGCGGAGGGGAGGCTTTTT; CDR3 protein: CASSRGLAEGRLF
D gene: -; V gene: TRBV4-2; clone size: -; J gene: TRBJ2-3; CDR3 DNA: TGTGCCAGCAGCCAAGCAGATTCCAGCACAGATACGCAGTATTTT; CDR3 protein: CASSQADSSTDTQYF
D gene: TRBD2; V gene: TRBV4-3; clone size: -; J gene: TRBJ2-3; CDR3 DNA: TGCGCCAGCAGCCAAGATTACGGGGGGGTAAGCACAGATACGCAGTATTTT; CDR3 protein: CASSQDYGGVSTDTQYF
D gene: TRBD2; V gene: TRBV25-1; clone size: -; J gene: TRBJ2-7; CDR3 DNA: TGTGCCAGCAGTCCCAAAGGCGGGGGAATTTCCTACGAGCAGTACTTC; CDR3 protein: CASSPKGGGISYEQYF
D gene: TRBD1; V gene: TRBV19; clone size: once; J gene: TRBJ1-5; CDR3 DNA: TGTGCCAGTAAGGACAGGGGGACGAGGTATAGCAATCAGCCCCAGCATTTT; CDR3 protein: CASKDRGTRYSNQPQHF
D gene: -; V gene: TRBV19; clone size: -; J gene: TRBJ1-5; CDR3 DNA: TGTGCCAGTAGCCCTTCTACCAGGGGCAATCAGCCCCAGCATTTT; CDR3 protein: CASSPSTRGNQPQHF
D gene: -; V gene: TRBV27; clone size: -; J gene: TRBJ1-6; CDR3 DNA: TGTGCCAGCAAACAGGGTGATAATTCACCCCTCCACTTT; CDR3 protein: CASKQGDNSPLHF
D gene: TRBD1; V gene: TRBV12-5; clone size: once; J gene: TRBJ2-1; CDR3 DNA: TGTGCTAGTGGTTTGGGACAGGGTTTCAATGAGCAGTTCTTC; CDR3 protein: CASGLGQGFNEQFF
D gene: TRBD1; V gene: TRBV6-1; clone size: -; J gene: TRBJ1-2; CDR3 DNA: TGTGCCAGCAGTGAAGCGACCGGGACAGCAAACTATGGCTACACCTTC; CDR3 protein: CASSEATGTANYGYTF
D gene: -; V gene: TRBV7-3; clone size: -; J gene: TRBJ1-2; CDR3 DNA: TGTGCCAGCAGCTTCCACAGGGAATCGGCCAACTATGGCTACACCTTC; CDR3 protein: CASSFHRESANYGYTF
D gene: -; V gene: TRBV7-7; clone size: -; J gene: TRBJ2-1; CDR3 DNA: TGTGCTAGCAGCTTAGACTGGCAGGGCAATGAGCAGTTCTTC; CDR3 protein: CASSLDWQGNEQFF
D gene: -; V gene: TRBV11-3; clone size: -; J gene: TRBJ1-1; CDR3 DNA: TGTGCCAGCAGCCCATCACTAGGTATGAACACTGAAGCTTTCTTT; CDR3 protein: CASSPSLGMNTEAFF
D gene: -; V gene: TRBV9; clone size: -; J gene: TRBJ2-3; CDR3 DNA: TGTGCCAGCCAAAAGGGGCGGAACACAGATACGCAGTATTTT; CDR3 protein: CASQKGRNTDTQYF
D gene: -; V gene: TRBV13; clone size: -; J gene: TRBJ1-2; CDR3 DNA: TGTGCCAGCAGCTTAATGCCCCTGTTGAGGGGGGGTGGCTATGGCTACACCTTC; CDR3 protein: CASSLMPLLRGGGYGYTF
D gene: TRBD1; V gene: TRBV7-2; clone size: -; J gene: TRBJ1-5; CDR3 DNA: TGTGCCAGCAGGTTGGGACAGGGCTGGGGTCAGCCCCAGCATTTT; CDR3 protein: CASRLGQGWGQPQHF
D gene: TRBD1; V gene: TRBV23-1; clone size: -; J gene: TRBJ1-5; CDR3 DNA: TGCGCCAGCAGTCAATCCCCCCCCTCTTCCCGACAGGGTTACGACCGCGGTCAGCCCCAGCATTTT; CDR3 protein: CASSQSPPSSRQGYDRGQPQHF
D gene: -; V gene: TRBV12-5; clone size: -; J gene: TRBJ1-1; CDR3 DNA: TGTGCTAGTGGTTTGGTCGGGAACACTGAAGCTTTCTTT; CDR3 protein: CASGLVGNTEAFF
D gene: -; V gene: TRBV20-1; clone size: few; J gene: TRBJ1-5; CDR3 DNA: TGCAGTGCTAGTCCAGGGGATAGCAATCAGCCCCAGCATTTT; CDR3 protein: CSASPGDSNQPQHF
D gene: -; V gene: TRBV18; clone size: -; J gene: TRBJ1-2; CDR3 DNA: TGTGCCAGCTCACCACTTGGGGCTATCGTCGCCCATGGCTACACCTTC; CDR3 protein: CASSPLGAIVAHGYTF
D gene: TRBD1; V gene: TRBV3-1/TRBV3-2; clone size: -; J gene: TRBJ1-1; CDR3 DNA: TGTGCCAGCAGCCCCCGGACAGGGGAAGGTGAAGCTTTCTTT; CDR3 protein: CASSPRTGEGEAFF
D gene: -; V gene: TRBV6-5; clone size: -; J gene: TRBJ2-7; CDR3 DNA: TGTGCCAGCCCCCTACTGGGGGCGAGGGAGCAGTACTTC; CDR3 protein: CASPLLGAREQYF
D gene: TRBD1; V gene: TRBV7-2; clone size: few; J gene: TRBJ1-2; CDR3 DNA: TGTGCCAGCAGCTCTCTCCTCAGGGGGAGAGGCTACACCTTC; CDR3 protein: CASSSLLRGRGYTF
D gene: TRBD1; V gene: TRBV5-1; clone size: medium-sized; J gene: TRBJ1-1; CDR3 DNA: TGCGCCAGCAGCCAACAGGGGACTGAAGCTTTCTTT; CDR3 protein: CASSQQGTEAFF
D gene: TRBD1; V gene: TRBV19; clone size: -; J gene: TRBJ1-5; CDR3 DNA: TGTGCCAGCAAGACAGGGAATCAGCCCCAGCATTTT; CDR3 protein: CASKTGNQPQHF
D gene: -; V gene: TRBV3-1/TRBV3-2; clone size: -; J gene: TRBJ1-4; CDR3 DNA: TGTGCCAGCACCCACCGTGGAGGGAATAATGAAAAACTGTTTTTT; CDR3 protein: CASTHRGGNNEKLFF
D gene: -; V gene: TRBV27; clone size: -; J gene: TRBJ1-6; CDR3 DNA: TGTGCCAGCAGTTTCAGGGGCTATAATTCACCCCTCCACTTT; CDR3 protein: CASSFRGYNSPLHF
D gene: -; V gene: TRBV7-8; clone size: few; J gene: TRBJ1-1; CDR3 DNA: TGTGCCAGCTCAGGGGCATCGGGGGGACCGAGCACTGAAGCTTTCTTT; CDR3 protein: CASSGASGGPSTEAFF
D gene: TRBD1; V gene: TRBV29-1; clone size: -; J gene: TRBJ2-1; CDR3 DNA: TGCAGCGCCCGGACAGGGAAGTCCTACAATGAGCAGTTCTTC; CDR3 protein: CSARTGKSYNEQFF
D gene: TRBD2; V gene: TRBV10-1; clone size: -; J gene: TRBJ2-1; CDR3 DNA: TGCGCCAGCAGTGAGCTGATAGCGGGGTCGGGATCCTACAATGAGCAGTTCTTC; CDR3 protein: CASSELIAGSGSYNEQFF
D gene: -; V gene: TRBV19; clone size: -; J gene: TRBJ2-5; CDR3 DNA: TGTGCCAGTAGTATTCGGAGGACCAACTATCTGGGGACCCAGTACTTC; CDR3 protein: CASSIRRTNYLGTQYF
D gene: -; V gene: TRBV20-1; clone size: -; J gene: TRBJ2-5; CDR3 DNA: TGCAGTGCTAGTAAGCCAGGGCGGGGAGAGACCCAGTACTTC; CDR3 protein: CSASKPGRGETQYF
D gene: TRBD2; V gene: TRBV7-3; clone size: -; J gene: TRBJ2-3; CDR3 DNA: TGTGCCAGCAGCCCGACTAGCGGTAGCACAGATACGCAGTATTTT; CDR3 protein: CASSPTSGSTDTQYF
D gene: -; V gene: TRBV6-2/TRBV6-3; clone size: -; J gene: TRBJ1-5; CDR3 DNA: TGTGCCAGCAGTTACGGGGGAGGTCAGCCCCAGCATTTT; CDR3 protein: CASSYGGGQPQHF
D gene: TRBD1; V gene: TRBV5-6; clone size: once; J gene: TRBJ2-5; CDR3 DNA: TGTGCCAGCAGCTACGGGACAGGCGGCAGTGAGACCCAGTACTTC; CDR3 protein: CASSYGTGGSETQYF
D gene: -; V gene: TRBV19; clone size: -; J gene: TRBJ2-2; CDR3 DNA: TGTGCCAGTACTCGGACAGCGAACACCGGGGAGCTGTTTTTT; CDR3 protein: CASTRTANTGELFF
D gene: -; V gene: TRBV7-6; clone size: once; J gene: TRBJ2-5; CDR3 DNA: TGTGCCAGCAGCTTAGGGGGCGGGGGCAGCGGAGAGACCCAGTACTTC; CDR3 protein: CASSLGGGGSGETQYF
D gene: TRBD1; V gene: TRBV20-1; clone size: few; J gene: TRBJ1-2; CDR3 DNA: TGCAGTGCTAGTGACAGGGGGCAGGACTATGGCTACACCTTC; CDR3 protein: CSASDRGQDYGYTF
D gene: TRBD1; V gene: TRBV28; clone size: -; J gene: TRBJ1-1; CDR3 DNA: TGTGCCAGCAGTTTATGGGGGGACAGGGGGCGAAACACTGAAGCTTTCTTT; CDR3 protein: CASSLWGDRGRNTEAFF
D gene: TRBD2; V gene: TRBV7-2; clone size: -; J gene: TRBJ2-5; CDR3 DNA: TGTGCCAGCAGCTTAGGACGAGCGGGGGGAGAGACCCAGTACTTC; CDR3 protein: CASSLGRAGGETQYF
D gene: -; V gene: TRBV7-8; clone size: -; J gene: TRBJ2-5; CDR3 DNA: TGTGCCAGCAAAACCTACGAGGGGGTCAGGGAGACCCAGTACTTC; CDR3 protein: CASKTYEGVRETQYF
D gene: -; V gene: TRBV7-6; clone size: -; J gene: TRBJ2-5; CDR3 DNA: TGTGCCAGCAGCTTAGCGCTGGTCTCCTCGCGGGAGACCCAGTACTTC; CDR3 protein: CASSLALVSSRETQYF
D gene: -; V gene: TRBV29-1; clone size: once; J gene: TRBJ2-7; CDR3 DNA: TGCAGCGTTTCCAGGGGAATTACCTACGAGCAGTACTTC; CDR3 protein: CSVSRGITYEQYF
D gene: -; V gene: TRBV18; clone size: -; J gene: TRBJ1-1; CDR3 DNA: TGTGCCAGCTCACCACGGGGGCAGGTGGACACTGAAGCTTTCTTT; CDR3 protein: CASSPRGQVDTEAFF
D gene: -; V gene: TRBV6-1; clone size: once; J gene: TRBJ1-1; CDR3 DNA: TGTGCCAGCAGTGAGGCCGCCAGGGATGCTTTCTTT; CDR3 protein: CASSEAARDAFF
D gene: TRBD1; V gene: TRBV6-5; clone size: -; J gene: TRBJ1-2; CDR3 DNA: TGTGCCAGCAAACAGGGGGCGCGCGGCTACACCTTC; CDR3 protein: CASKQGARGYTF
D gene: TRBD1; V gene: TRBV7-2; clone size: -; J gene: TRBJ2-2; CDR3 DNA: TGTGCCAGCAGAGGACAGGGAGGTGCCGGGGAGCTGTTTTTT; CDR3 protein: CASRGQGGAGELFF
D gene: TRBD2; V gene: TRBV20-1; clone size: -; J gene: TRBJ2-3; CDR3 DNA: TGCAGTGCTAGTGTTACATTTGGGCGGGGGTCGACAGATACGCAGTATTTT; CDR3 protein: CSASVTFGRGSTDTQYF
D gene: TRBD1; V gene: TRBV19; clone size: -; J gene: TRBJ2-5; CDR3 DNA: TGTGCCAGTAGTCCACAGGGGGCAATAGTAGAGACCCAGTACTTC; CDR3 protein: CASSPQGAIVETQYF